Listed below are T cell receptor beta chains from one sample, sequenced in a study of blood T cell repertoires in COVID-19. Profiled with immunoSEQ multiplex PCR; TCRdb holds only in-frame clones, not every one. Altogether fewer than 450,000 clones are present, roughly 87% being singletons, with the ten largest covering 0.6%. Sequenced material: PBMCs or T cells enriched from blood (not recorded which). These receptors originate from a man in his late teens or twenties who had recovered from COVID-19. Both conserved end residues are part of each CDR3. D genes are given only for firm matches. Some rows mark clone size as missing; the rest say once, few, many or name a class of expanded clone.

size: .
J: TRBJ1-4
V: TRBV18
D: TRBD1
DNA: TGTGCCAGCTCACCCGACAGGGGCGCTGAAAAACTGTTTTTT
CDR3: CASSPDRGAEKLFF

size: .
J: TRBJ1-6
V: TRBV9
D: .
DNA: TGTGCCAGCAACGGTGGGAGCTCCTATAATTCACCCCTCCACTTT
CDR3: CASNGGSSYNSPLHF

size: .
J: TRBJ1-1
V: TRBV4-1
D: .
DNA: TGCGCCAGCAGCCAAGGGAGCCCCCCTGAAGCTTTCTTT
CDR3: CASSQGSPPEAFF

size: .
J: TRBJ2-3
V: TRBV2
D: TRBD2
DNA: TGTGCCAGCAGTGACCGGGGGGGGAGCACAGATACGCAGTATTTT
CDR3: CASSDRGGSTDTQYF

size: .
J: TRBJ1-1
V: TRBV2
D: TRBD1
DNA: TGTGCCAGCACAGGGGGCAGGTTCGACACTGAAGCTTTCTTT
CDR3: CASTGGRFDTEAFF

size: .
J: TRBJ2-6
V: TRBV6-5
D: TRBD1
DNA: TGTGCCAGCAGTAACCGGGACAGGGCCTTCAACGTCCTGACTTTC
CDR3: CASSNRDRAFNVLTF

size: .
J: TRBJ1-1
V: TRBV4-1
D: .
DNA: TGCGCCAGCAGCCAAGAAGAACGGTCCACTGAAGCTTTCTTT
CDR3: CASSQEERSTEAFF

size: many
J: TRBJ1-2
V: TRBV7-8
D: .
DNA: TGTGCCAGCAGCTTAGGTTCCGGCTATGGCTACACCTTC
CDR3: CASSLGSGYGYTF

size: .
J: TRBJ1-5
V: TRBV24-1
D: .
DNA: TGTGCCACCAGTGATTCGGTTTCAAGTCAGCCCCAGCATTTT
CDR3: CATSDSVSSQPQHF

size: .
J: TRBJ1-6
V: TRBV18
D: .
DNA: TGTGCCAGCACCCAGGGGAATAATTCACCCCTCCACTTT
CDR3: CASTQGNNSPLHF

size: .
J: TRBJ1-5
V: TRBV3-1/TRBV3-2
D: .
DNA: TGTGCCAGCAGCCAAGATCTTCGCAATCAGCCCCAGCATTTT
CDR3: CASSQDLRNQPQHF

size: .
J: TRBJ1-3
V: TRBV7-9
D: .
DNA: TGTGCCAGCAGCTTACAAGAACTGCAATATTTT
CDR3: CASSLQELQYF

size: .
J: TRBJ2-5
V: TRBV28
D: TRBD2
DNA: TGTGCCAGCAGTTTAATCTCAGCGGGAGGGGAGACCCAGTACTTC
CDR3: CASSLISAGGETQYF

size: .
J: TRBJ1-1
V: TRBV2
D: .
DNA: TGTGCCAGCAGTGAACGGAGAGGGGGAACTGAAGCTTTCTTT
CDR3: CASSERRGGTEAFF

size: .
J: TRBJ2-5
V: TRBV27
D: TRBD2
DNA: TGTGCCAGCAGTTTACGCGGGAGGGGAGAGACCCAGTACTTC
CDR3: CASSLRGRGETQYF

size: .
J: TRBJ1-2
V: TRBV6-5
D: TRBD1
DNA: TGTGCCAGCAGTCCCGGACAGGGGGCGAGGGACACCTTC
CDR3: CASSPGQGARDTF

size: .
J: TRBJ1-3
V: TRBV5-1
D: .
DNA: TGCGCCAGCAGCTCTGACAGGTCAGGCTCTGGAAACACCATATATTTT
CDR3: CASSSDRSGSGNTIYF

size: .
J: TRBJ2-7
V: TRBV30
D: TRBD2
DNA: TGTGCCTGGAGTGGGGGGGCGAGGACTAGCGGATCATACGAGCAGTACTTC
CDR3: CAWSGGARTSGSYEQYF

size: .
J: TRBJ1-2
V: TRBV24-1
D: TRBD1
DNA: TGTGCCACCTGGGTCGAACAGGGGCCTGGCTACACCTTC
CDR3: CATWVEQGPGYTF

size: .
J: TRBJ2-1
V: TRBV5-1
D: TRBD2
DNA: TGCGCCAGCAACCGTGCCTTAGCGGGAGGGCCACTTCTCACTGAGCAGTTCTTC
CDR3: CASNRALAGGPLLTEQFF

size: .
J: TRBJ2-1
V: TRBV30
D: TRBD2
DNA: TGTGCCTGGAGTGCCGGGACTAGCGACTCCTACAATGAGCAGTTCTTC
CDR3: CAWSAGTSDSYNEQFF

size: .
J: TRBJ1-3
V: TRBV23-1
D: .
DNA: TGCGCCAGCAGTCTACAGTCACCCTCTGGAAACACCATATATTTT
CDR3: CASSLQSPSGNTIYF

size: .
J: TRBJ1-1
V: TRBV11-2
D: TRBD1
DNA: TGTGCCAGCAGCTCGGGACAGGGGGTAGGCACTGAAGCTTTCTTT
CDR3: CASSSGQGVGTEAFF

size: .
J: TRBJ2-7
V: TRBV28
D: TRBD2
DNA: TGTGCCAGCATCACTAGCGGGGGTTCCTACGAGCAGTACTTC
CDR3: CASITSGGSYEQYF

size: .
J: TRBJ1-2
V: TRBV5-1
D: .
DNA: TGCGCCAGCAGCTTGAGTTTAGGGCAGGGCGGTGGCTACACCTTC
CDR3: CASSLSLGQGGGYTF

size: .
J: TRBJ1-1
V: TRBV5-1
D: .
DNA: TGCGCCAGCAGCTTCGAGATGAACACTGAAGCTTTCTTT
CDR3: CASSFEMNTEAFF

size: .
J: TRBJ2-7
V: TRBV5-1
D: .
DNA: TGCGCCAGCGGTGGGGAGGCCAGCGGCGAGCAGTACTTC
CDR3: CASGGEASGEQYF

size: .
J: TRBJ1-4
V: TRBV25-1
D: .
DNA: TGTGCCAGCAGTGAGCAGGGTCAGACTAATGAAAAACTGTTTTTT
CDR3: CASSEQGQTNEKLFF

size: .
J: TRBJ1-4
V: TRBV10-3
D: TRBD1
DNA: TGTGCCATCAGTCCGACAGGGTCTAATGAAAAACTGTTTTTT
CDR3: CAISPTGSNEKLFF

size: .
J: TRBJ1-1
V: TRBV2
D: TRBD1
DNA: TGTGCCAGCAGTCCTGACAGGGGGCGAAACACTGAAGCTTTCTTT
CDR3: CASSPDRGRNTEAFF

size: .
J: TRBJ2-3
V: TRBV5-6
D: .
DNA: TGTGCCAGCAGCTCAGGGTCCTCCCGTAAATATACGCAGTATTTT
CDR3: CASSSGSSRKYTQYF

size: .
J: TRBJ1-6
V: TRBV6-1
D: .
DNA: TGTGCCAGCAGTGACAGGACACCCAATAATTCACCCCTCCACTTT
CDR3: CASSDRTPNNSPLHF

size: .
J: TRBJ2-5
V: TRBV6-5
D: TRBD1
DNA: TGTGCCAGCAGTACCGGGACAGTGATACAAGAGACCCAGTACTTC
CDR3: CASSTGTVIQETQYF

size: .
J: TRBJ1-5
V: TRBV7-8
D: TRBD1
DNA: TGTGCCAGCAGATTCGGACAGGGTGAGAATCAGCCCCAGCATTTT
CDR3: CASRFGQGENQPQHF

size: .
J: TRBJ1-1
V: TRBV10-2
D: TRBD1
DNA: TGCGCCAGCGGCTCGACAGGGGCTTTCTTT
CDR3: CASGSTGAFF

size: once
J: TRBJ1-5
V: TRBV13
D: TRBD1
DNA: TGTGCCAGCAGCCGGAGAGGCGCAGGGGGGTTCAGCAATCAGCCCCAGCATTTT
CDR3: CASSRRGAGGFSNQPQHF

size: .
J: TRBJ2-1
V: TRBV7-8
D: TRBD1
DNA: TGTGCCAGCAGCTTAGAACAGGGGGCGTGGGATGAGCAGTTCTTC
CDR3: CASSLEQGAWDEQFF

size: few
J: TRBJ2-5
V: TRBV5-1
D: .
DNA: TGCGCCAGCAGCTTCGAGTATGGAGAGACCCAGTACTTC
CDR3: CASSFEYGETQYF

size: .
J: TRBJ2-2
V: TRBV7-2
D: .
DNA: TGTGCCAGCAGGGCTAGCGCCCCATCCGGGGAGCTGTTTTTT
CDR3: CASRASAPSGELFF

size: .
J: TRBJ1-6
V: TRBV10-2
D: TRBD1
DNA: TGCGCCAGCTTGGACAGGGTTGGTTCACCCCTCCACTTT
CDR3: CASLDRVGSPLHF

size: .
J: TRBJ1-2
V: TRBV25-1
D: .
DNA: TGTGCCAGCAGTGACCCAGGGGCCTTAGACTATGGCTACACCTTC
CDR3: CASSDPGALDYGYTF

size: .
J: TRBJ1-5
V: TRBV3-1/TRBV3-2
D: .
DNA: TGTGCCAGCAGCCAAGGAGACAGGCAGCCCCAGCATTTT
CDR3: CASSQGDRQPQHF

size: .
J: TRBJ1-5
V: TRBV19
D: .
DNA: TGTGCCAGTAGGAGGGTCAATCAGCCCCAGCATTTT
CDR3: CASRRVNQPQHF

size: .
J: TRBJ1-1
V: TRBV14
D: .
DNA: TGTGCCAGCAGCCAAGTCGCTAAAAAAGCTTTCTTT
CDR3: CASSQVAKKAFF